This TCR beta chain was sequenced for a study of OX40 agonist ivuxolimab in advanced cancers. The V gene end was trimmed by 10 bases and the J gene end by 6 bases; junction bases not matched to a gene: 16. CDR1 and CDR2 (germline): LNHDA, SQIVND (reference sequence). This CDR3 has 15 residues. Sequencing used immunoSEQ multiplex PCR; TCRdb keeps in-frame clones, though not all of them. The data show more than 65,000 clones, around four fifths seen once. This sample comprised CD4+ or CD8+ T cells sorted from blood, obtained in a trial of the OX40 agonist ivuxolimab. The source of this sequence is an adult with an advanced solid tumor such as melanoma, head and neck, liver or kidney cancer. This chain connects TRBV19 to TRBJ2-3; 7 bases map to TRBD1. CDR3 bases: TGTGCCATCAGTAAAGGGACAGTTACCTCGGATACGCAGTATTTT. It specifies CAISKGTVTSDTQYF.